One sample yielded the 5 T cell receptor beta chains listed below, sequenced in a study of T cell responses to AZD1222 COVID-19 vaccine. The repertoire was sequenced with immunoSEQ multiplex PCR; TCRdb's copy has only in-frame clones and lacks some. The data hold approximately 270,000 clones, with around 93% observed a single time. The specimen was peripheral blood, collected 28 days after the second AZD1222 dose. These receptors came from an adult who received the AZD1222 COVID-19 vaccine.

This chain uses TRBV27 with TRBJ2-7, with D unclear. CDR3 length: 13 amino acids. Germline lookup yields CDR1 MNHEY and CDR2 SMNVEV (reference sequence). V gave up 8 bases and J gave up 0 bases, with 11 bases separating them. CDR3 DNA: TGTGCCAGCGCATGGGGAAGCTCCTACGAGCAGTACTTC. Encoded protein: CASAWGSSYEQYF.

The chain joins TRBV7-9 to TRBJ1-3; no firm D call. CDR1 and CDR2 from the germline V gene are SEHNR and FQNEAQ (reference sequence). Trimming removed 6 bases at V and 4 bases at J, with 13 bases between. The CDR3 is made up of 14 amino acids. The CDR3 DNA reads TGTGCCAGCAGTTTAATCAAAGCAGGAAACACCATATATTTT. The encoded protein is CASSLIKAGNTIYF.

This chain uses TRBV11-3 with TRBJ2-3; 7 nucleotides line up with TRBD2. The germline V gene encodes CDR1 SGHNT and CDR2 YENEEA. The CDR3 contains 14 residues. The J segment lost 2 bases and the V segment lost 4 bases, leaving 3 bases of the junction unmatched. The CDR3 loop reads CASSSGTNTDTQYF. For the CDR3, the DNA is TGTGCCAGCAGCTCTGGGACTAACACAGATACGCAGTATTTT.

This clone came up once. The CDR3 loop is CAGPGTGDYNEQFF. CDR3 DNA sequence: TGTGCCGGGCCTGGGACAGGCGACTACAATGAGCAGTTCTTC. The chain recombines TRBV2 with TRBJ2-1; TRBD1 aligns across 8 bases. V was clipped by 11 bases and J by 3 bases; unmatched bases: 9. The germline CDR1 and CDR2 sequences are SNHLY and FYNNEI. The CDR3 extends over 14 amino acids.

The table lists this clone with a count of one. This chain uses TRBV27 with TRBJ2-7; 10 nucleotides match TRBD2. Germline-derived CDR1 and CDR2 are MNHEY and SMNVEV (reference sequence). The CDR3 length is 18 residues. J was trimmed by 5 bases and V by 2 bases; bases with no gene match: 15. The CDR3 DNA follows: TGTGCCAGCAGTTTAGTGACTCCAAGAGCGGGAGGGATCCACGAGCAGTACTTC. It translates to CASSLVTPRAGGIHEQYF.